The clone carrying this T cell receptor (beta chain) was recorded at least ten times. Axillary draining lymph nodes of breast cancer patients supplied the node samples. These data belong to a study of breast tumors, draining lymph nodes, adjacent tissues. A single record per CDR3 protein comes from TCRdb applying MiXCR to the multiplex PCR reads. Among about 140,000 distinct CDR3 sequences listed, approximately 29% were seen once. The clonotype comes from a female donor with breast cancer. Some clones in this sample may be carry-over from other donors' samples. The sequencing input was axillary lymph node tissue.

The CDR3 protein is CSAPRGGHGNEQFF. As DNA, the CDR3 is TGCAGTGCCCCGCGGGGGGGCCACGGCAATGAGCAGTTCTTC. J is TRBJ2-1 and V is TRBV20-1, with TRBD2 matching over 9 bases. This CDR3 region has 14 residues. Germline lookup yields CDR1 DFQATT and CDR2 SNEGSKA (reference sequence). The V segment lost 6 bases and the J segment 6 bases; nucleotides outside the gene matches: 9.